Listed below are T cell receptor beta chains from one sample, sequenced in a study of T cell repertoires in cytomegalovirus infection. Each CDR3 protein is one row after TCRdb ran MiXCR on the reads. Found here are about 490,000 distinct CDR3 sequences, about 25% of them singletons; the top ten hold 13%. Sequencing was performed on PBMCs. Receptors originate from a human donor in good health (CMV status not recorded). Some clones in this sample may be carry-over from other donors' samples. The CDR3 runs from the conserved cysteine through the conserved F or W. A D gene is named only where the DNA matches it firmly. Some rows have no size entry. The others give once, few or many, or a class for an expanded clone.

j_gene | d_gene | abundance | v_gene | CDR3aa | CDR3nt
TRBJ2-7 | . | . | TRBV20-1 | CSASGGGYEQYF | TGCAGTGCTAGCGGCGGAGGCTACGAGCAGTACTTC
TRBJ2-1 | TRBD2 | . | TRBV11-1 | CASSARQREGYEQFF | TGTGCCAGCAGCGCCCGACAGCGGGAGGGCTATGAGCAGTTCTTC
TRBJ1-5 | . | few | TRBV5-5 | CASSLVLTTDNQPQHF | TGTGCCAGCAGCTTGGTTCTGACTACGGACAATCAGCCCCAGCATTTT
TRBJ2-1 | . | few | TRBV10-3 | CAITGNNEQFF | TGTGCCATTACTGGAAACAATGAGCAGTTCTTC
TRBJ2-7 | TRBD1 | . | TRBV7-3 | CASSGDSGTGDYEQYF | TGTGCCAGCAGCGGGGACTCCGGGACAGGCGACTACGAGCAGTACTTC
TRBJ1-5 | . | many | TRBV7-2 | CASSLDGTKNQPQHF | TGTGCCAGCAGCTTAGACGGGACAAAGAATCAGCCCCAGCATTTT
TRBJ2-7 | TRBD2 | . | TRBV20-1 | CSARQDAGRARSGEQYF | TGCAGTGCTAGACAGGATGCAGGGAGGGCTAGGTCTGGCGAGCAGTACTTC
TRBJ1-4 | . | many | TRBV7-2 | CASSSQATNEKLFF | TGTGCCAGCAGCTCTCAAGCAACTAATGAAAAACTGTTTTTT
TRBJ1-5 | . | . | TRBV20-1 | CSAKGGDQPQHF | TGCAGTGCTAAGGGTGGGGATCAGCCCCAGCATTTT
TRBJ1-6 | TRBD1 | few | TRBV19 | CASSRPGQRSALHF | TGTGCCAGTAGTAGACCGGGACAGAGATCGGCCCTCCACTTT
TRBJ1-2 | TRBD1 | many | TRBV7-2 | CASSLDDRDHGYTF | TGTGCCAGCAGCTTAGATGACAGGGATCATGGCTACACCTTC
TRBJ1-5 | . | few | TRBV6-1 | CASSGLTGISNQPQHF | TGTGCCAGCAGTGGGCTGACGGGAATTAGCAATCAGCCCCAGCATTTT
TRBJ1-2 | TRBD1 | . | TRBV7-3 | CASSSRQGTGYTF | TGTGCCAGCAGCTCACGACAGGGTACTGGCTACACCTTC
TRBJ2-3 | . | . | TRBV5-6 | CASSSPGLAVGF | TGTGCCAGCAGCTCCCCGGGACTCGCAGTAGGTTTT
TRBJ2-5 | . | few | TRBV7-9 | CATKGGQYQETQYF | TGTGCGACAAAAGGGGGGCAGTACCAAGAGACCCAGTACTTC
TRBJ2-3 | TRBD2 | many | TRBV7-9 | CASSLPSGGTDTQYF | TGTGCCAGCAGCTTACCTAGCGGAGGCACAGATACGCAGTATTTT
TRBJ1-5 | . | . | TRBV6-2/TRBV6-3 | CASGKYRDSNQPQHF | TGTGCCAGCGGGAAGTACAGGGATAGCAATCAGCCCCAGCATTTT
TRBJ2-1 | . | few | TRBV29-1 | CSVKSGSNSYNEQFF | TGCAGCGTCAAGAGCGGGTCGAACTCCTACAATGAGCAGTTCTTC
TRBJ2-1 | TRBD2 | . | TRBV5-6 | CASSLSGTSGFYNEQFF | TGTGCCAGCAGCTTGTCTGGGACTAGCGGATTCTACAATGAGCAGTTCTTC
TRBJ2-7 | . | . | TRBV28 | CASSSAGKYEQYF | TGTGCCAGCAGTTCGGCAGGCAAGTACGAGCAGTACTTC
TRBJ2-7 | . | few | TRBV4-2 | CASSQEKGRSYEQYF | TGTGCCAGCAGCCAGGAGAAGGGGAGATCCTACGAGCAGTACTTC
TRBJ2-3 | . | many | TRBV7-8 | CASSPGPNPTDTQYF | TGTGCCAGCAGCCCGGGACCAAATCCCACAGATACGCAGTATTTT
TRBJ1-1 | . | few | TRBV12-3/TRBV12-4 | CASSSFPAGTEAFF | TGTGCCAGCAGTTCGTTCCCTGCGGGCACTGAAGCTTTCTTT
TRBJ1-2 | . | . | TRBV20-1 | CSAYRVEANYGYTF | TGCAGTGCTTACAGGGTCGAAGCTAACTATGGCTACACCTTC
TRBJ2-7 | . | . | TRBV6-2/TRBV6-3 | CASSRLEPYEQYF | TGTGCCAGCAGTCGGCTCGAGCCCTACGAGCAGTACTTC